This T cell receptor beta chain was sequenced in a study of cytomegalovirus exposure and HLA in healthy donors. This clone has a handful of counts. Antigen unknown. Each of the donors was a healthy bone marrow donor. It was with 60 Vbeta and 13 Jbeta primers that the PCR ran. Some clones are missing from TCRdb's copy, which holds only in-frame ones; the method was immunoSEQ multiplex PCR. The sample gives around 100,000 clones, approximately 84% of which show up once; 2% to 2.5% is in the top ten. The V gene lost 5 bases and the J gene lost 6 bases, with 11 bases spanning the gap. CDR3 length: 13 residues. In germline, CDR1 is MNHEY, CDR2 SMNVEV (reference sequence). Study-level results: For most subjects, TCR beta sequences were reported to predict HLA-A and HLA-B alleles with accuracy.

The rearrangement links TRBV27 to TRBJ1-5; D perhaps matches TRBD1 (5 bases). The origin of this receptor is a young man in good health and CMV-seronegative. The sample comprised PBMCs. For the CDR3, the DNA is TGTGCCAGCAGTATGTGGGGGGGTCAGCCCCAGCATTTT. Protein product: CASSMWGGQPQHF.